The present T cell receptor (beta chain) was sequenced within a study of blood T cell repertoires in COVID-19. Study context: Sites in the United States, Italy and Spain provided acute and convalescent COVID-19 samples.

This clone was observed a few times. In the authors' workflow: Reference gene primer amplification yielded estimated nucleated cell counts. Only in-frame clones appear in the TCRdb table, and some are missing; sequencing was by immunoSEQ multiplex PCR. That table gives V, J and clone size, and the DNA gave D and trimming. The table shows 110,000 or so clones, with about 83% occurring only once. This CDR3 comprises 13 residues. The V gene's germline CDR1 is PRHDT and CDR2 FYEKMQ (reference sequence). Trimming took off 1 base at V and 7 bases at J, with 10 bases between the two ends. This sequence joins TRBV13 and TRBJ2-5; D unclear. The sequence was obtained from a man between 65 and 85 years old with acute or convalescent COVID-19. The sample comprised peripheral blood. The CDR3 sequence is CASSLESSGTQYF. The CDR3 region has the DNA TGTGCCAGCAGCTTAGAATCCTCGGGGACCCAGTACTTC.